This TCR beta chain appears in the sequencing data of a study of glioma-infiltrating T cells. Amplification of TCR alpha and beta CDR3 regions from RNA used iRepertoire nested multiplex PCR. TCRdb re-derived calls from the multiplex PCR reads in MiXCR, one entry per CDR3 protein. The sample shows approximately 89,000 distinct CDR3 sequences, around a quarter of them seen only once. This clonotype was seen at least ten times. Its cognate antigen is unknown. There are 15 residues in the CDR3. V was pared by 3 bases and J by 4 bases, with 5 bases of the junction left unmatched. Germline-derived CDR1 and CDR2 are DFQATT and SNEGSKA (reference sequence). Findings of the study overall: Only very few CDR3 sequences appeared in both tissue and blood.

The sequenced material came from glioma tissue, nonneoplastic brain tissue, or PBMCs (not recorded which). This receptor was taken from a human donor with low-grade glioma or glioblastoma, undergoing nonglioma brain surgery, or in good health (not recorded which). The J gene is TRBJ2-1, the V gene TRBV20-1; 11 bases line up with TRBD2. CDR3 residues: CSASATSGSYNEQFF. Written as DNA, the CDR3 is TGCAGTGCTAGCGCAACTAGCGGGAGTTACAATGAGCAGTTCTTC.